This T cell receptor (beta chain) was captured in a study of vaccination and CD4 T cells after COVID-19. Germline CDR1 and CDR2: DFQATT and SNEGSKA (reference sequence). Between the trimmed V and J ends, which lost 3 bases and 4 bases, there was a span of 36 bases. The CDR3 is made up of 21 amino acids. Cultured CD4+ T cell DNA was sequenced using the Oncomine TCR Beta short-read assay. TCRdb reprocessed the PCR reads via MiXCR and lists one record per CDR3 protein. Among about 5,900 distinct CDR3 sequences listed, roughly 60% were seen once. In regard to this clonotype: Its specificity is not known.

Treatment specified: roughly 10-day PBMC culture with coronavirus spike peptide pools or control peptides (ViraFEST assay). Input material: CD4+ T cells from blood, cultured in vitro. V and J are TRBV20-1 and TRBJ2-5, with D possibly being TRBD1 (9 bases). The receptor's source is a human donor who had recovered from COVID-19. Here the CDR3 DNA reads TGCAGTGCTAGGGATTATAGTGGGGGACAGGGAACGGGAGGGCCAAGAGAGACCCAGTACTTC. Amino acid sequence: CSARDYSGGQGTGGPRETQYF.